The rows below give T cell receptor beta chains drawn from one sample of a study of beta chain features in type 1 diabetes. TCRdb's copy holds only in-frame clones and misses some; the assay was immunoSEQ multiplex PCR. The profile shows some 640,000 clones, about an eighth of them singletons. Sequencing was carried out using naive CD4+ T cells from blood. All receptors come from a man aged 18-30 years with type 1 diabetes. The CDR3 runs from the conserved cysteine through the conserved F or W. D genes are given only for firm matches. Clone size is given for some rows only: seen once, a few or many times, or a class if the clone is expanded.

j_gene: TRBJ1-2; abundance: .; d_gene: .; v_gene: TRBV30; CDR3aa: CAWTYGGNGYTF; CDR3nt: TGTGCCTGGACCTACGGGGGCAATGGCTACACCTTC
j_gene: TRBJ1-3; abundance: few; d_gene: .; v_gene: TRBV30; CDR3aa: CAWSVLGSISGNTIYF; CDR3nt: TGTGCCTGGAGTGTACTTGGTAGCATCTCTGGAAACACCATATATTTT
j_gene: TRBJ2-7; abundance: .; d_gene: .; v_gene: TRBV6-5; CDR3aa: CASSYSGGSLREQYF; CDR3nt: TGTGCCAGCAGTTACTCTGGGGGCAGCCTTAGGGAGCAGTACTTC
j_gene: TRBJ1-1; abundance: .; d_gene: .; v_gene: TRBV20-1; CDR3aa: CSARGGTEAFF; CDR3nt: TGCAGTGCTAGAGGGGGCACTGAAGCTTTCTTT
j_gene: TRBJ1-1; abundance: few; d_gene: .; v_gene: TRBV29-1; CDR3aa: CSVEPGAFF; CDR3nt: TGCAGCGTCGAGCCGGGGGCTTTCTTT
j_gene: TRBJ2-1; abundance: few; d_gene: TRBD1; v_gene: TRBV9; CDR3aa: CASSEFRWNRGHNEQFF; CDR3nt: TGTGCCAGCAGCGAGTTTAGGTGGAACAGGGGCCACAATGAGCAGTTCTTC
j_gene: TRBJ2-4; abundance: .; d_gene: .; v_gene: TRBV15; CDR3aa: CATSRDSSTAKNIQYF; CDR3nt: TGTGCCACCAGCAGAGATTCAAGTACAGCCAAAAACATTCAGTACTTC
j_gene: TRBJ2-1; abundance: .; d_gene: TRBD1; v_gene: TRBV4-3; CDR3aa: CASSQGAGTGYNEQFF; CDR3nt: TGCGCCAGCAGCCAAGGGGCCGGGACAGGTTACAATGAGCAGTTCTTC
j_gene: TRBJ2-1; abundance: .; d_gene: .; v_gene: TRBV11-3; CDR3aa: CASSLEDYNEQFF; CDR3nt: TGTGCCAGCAGCTTAGAGGACTACAATGAGCAGTTCTTC
j_gene: TRBJ2-5; abundance: .; d_gene: TRBD2; v_gene: TRBV5-1; CDR3aa: CASSLFGEGETQYF; CDR3nt: TGCGCCAGCAGCTTATTTGGGGAGGGAGAGACCCAGTACTTC
j_gene: TRBJ1-1; abundance: few; d_gene: .; v_gene: TRBV9; CDR3aa: CASSKSQGMNTEAFF; CDR3nt: TGTGCCAGCAGCAAATCCCAGGGGATGAACACTGAAGCTTTCTTT
j_gene: TRBJ2-5; abundance: .; d_gene: .; v_gene: TRBV29-1; CDR3aa: CSVGGGAETQYF; CDR3nt: TGCAGCGTGGGAGGGGGCGCTGAGACCCAGTACTTC
j_gene: TRBJ2-5; abundance: .; d_gene: .; v_gene: TRBV7-3; CDR3aa: CASSLVPQETQYF; CDR3nt: TGTGCCAGCAGCTTAGTCCCCCAAGAGACCCAGTACTTC
j_gene: TRBJ1-1; abundance: .; d_gene: .; v_gene: TRBV29-1; CDR3aa: CSVQTANTEAFF; CDR3nt: TGCAGCGTTCAGACAGCGAACACTGAAGCTTTCTTT
j_gene: TRBJ2-5; abundance: once; d_gene: .; v_gene: TRBV28; CDR3aa: CASSTPGSGEYF; CDR3nt: TGTGCCAGCAGTACCCCTGGTAGCGGCGAGTACTTC
j_gene: TRBJ1-1; abundance: few; d_gene: .; v_gene: TRBV9; CDR3aa: CASSVGGGLNTEAFF; CDR3nt: TGTGCCAGCAGCGTAGGGGGAGGCTTGAACACTGAAGCTTTCTTT
j_gene: TRBJ2-5; abundance: .; d_gene: TRBD2; v_gene: TRBV5-1; CDR3aa: CASAALWTSGMETQYF; CDR3nt: TGCGCCAGCGCTGCCCTTTGGACTAGCGGGATGGAGACCCAGTACTTC
j_gene: TRBJ2-2; abundance: .; d_gene: .; v_gene: TRBV7-3; CDR3aa: CASSFSTGELFF; CDR3nt: TGTGCCAGCTCGTTTTCCACCGGGGAGCTGTTTTTT
j_gene: TRBJ1-4; abundance: .; d_gene: .; v_gene: TRBV5-1; CDR3aa: CASSVEGGRDEKLFF; CDR3nt: TGCGCCAGCAGTGTGGAAGGAGGGCGGGATGAAAAACTGTTTTTT
j_gene: TRBJ2-2; abundance: few; d_gene: .; v_gene: TRBV9; CDR3aa: CASSGQDTGELFF; CDR3nt: TGTGCCAGCAGCGGTCAGGACACCGGGGAGCTGTTTTTT
j_gene: TRBJ2-5; abundance: .; d_gene: TRBD2; v_gene: TRBV7-2; CDR3aa: CASSRGGGLKTQYF; CDR3nt: TGTGCCAGCAGCCGCGGCGGGGGGCTGAAGACCCAGTACTTC
j_gene: TRBJ1-2; abundance: few; d_gene: TRBD1; v_gene: TRBV6-6; CDR3aa: CASSGAGTGLGYTF; CDR3nt: TGTGCCAGCAGTGGGGCCGGGACAGGGCTTGGCTACACCTTC
j_gene: TRBJ1-6; abundance: .; d_gene: .; v_gene: TRBV10-1; CDR3aa: CASSESETSPLHF; CDR3nt: TGCGCCAGCAGTGAGTCTGAGACTTCACCCCTCCACTTT
j_gene: TRBJ1-2; abundance: few; d_gene: .; v_gene: TRBV5-1; CDR3aa: CASSLVPGQQRGYTF; CDR3nt: TGCGCCAGCAGCTTGGTCCCCGGCCAGCAAAGGGGCTACACCTTC
j_gene: TRBJ1-1; abundance: .; d_gene: .; v_gene: TRBV6-5; CDR3aa: CASRHRWNTEAFF; CDR3nt: TGTGCCAGCCGACACCGGTGGAACACTGAAGCTTTCTTT
j_gene: TRBJ2-7; abundance: .; d_gene: TRBD1; v_gene: TRBV20-1; CDR3aa: CSARTGYEQYF; CDR3nt: TGCAGTGCAAGGACAGGGTACGAGCAGTACTTC
j_gene: TRBJ2-4; abundance: few; d_gene: TRBD1; v_gene: TRBV2; CDR3aa: CASSIPPGQGGWAKNIQYF; CDR3nt: TGTGCCAGCAGTATTCCCCCGGGACAGGGAGGTTGGGCCAAAAACATTCAGTACTTC
j_gene: TRBJ2-1; abundance: few; d_gene: TRBD1; v_gene: TRBV7-2; CDR3aa: CASSRQGYEQFF; CDR3nt: TGTGCCAGCAGCCGACAGGGATATGAGCAGTTCTTC
j_gene: TRBJ2-2; abundance: few; d_gene: .; v_gene: TRBV18; CDR3aa: CASSPPEGTGELFF; CDR3nt: TGTGCCAGCTCACCACCGGAAGGGACCGGGGAGCTGTTTTTT
j_gene: TRBJ1-2; abundance: few; d_gene: .; v_gene: TRBV6-5; CDR3aa: CASSYGGNYGYTF; CDR3nt: TGTGCCAGCAGTTACGGTGGCAACTATGGCTACACCTTC
j_gene: TRBJ2-1; abundance: .; d_gene: .; v_gene: TRBV28; CDR3aa: CASYRAWGSNEQFF; CDR3nt: TGTGCCAGCTACAGGGCATGGGGGTCCAATGAGCAGTTCTTC